This record covers a single TCR beta chain. This specimen belongs to a study of graft-versus-host responses after intestinal transplantation. Assay: immunoSEQ multiplex PCR; the TCRdb copy retains only in-frame clones and omits some. This sample carries about 97,000 clones, more than 80% of them seen once, and the ten largest clones take more than 15%. The CDR3 is 12 residues long. Germline loops: CDR1 SEHNR, CDR2 FQNEAQ (reference sequence). The V and J ends lost 7 bases and 5 bases respectively, with 11 bases between them. V and J are TRBV7-9 and TRBJ2-5, with D unresolved. The receptor comes from a human patient who received an intestinal transplant, so some T cells may come from the graft donor. The sequences come from PBMCs, collected about 460 days after intestinal transplant. CDR3 coding DNA: TGTGCCAGCACCGGACGGTGGGAGACCCAGTACTTC. It codes for CASTGRWETQYF.